The 20 T cell receptor beta chains presented below share a single source sample, sequenced in a study of cytomegalovirus exposure and HLA in healthy donors. PCR involved 60 Vbeta and 13 Jbeta primers. Method: immunoSEQ multiplex PCR; TCRdb's copy keeps in-frame clones and lacks some. This sample contains about 31,000 clones. The sample taken for sequencing was PBMCs. These receptors originate from a female donor in good health and CMV-seronegative.

V usage is TRBV6-6 and J usage is TRBJ2-6; tentative D call: TRBD2 (5 bases). The CDR3 is 13 residues long. V shed 6 bases and J shed 3 bases, with 6 bases lying between them. The germline CDR1 and CDR2 sequences are MNHNY and SVGAGI (reference sequence). CDR3 coding DNA: TGTGCCAGCAGAGAGGGTGGGGCCAACGTCCTGACTTTC. This sequence encodes CASREGGANVLTF.

The chain couples TRBV11-2 to TRBJ1-1; the D gene is possibly TRBD1 (5 bases). This CDR3 comprises 13 residues. Trimming cost V 5 bases and J 6 bases, with 13 bases left between them. The V gene's germline CDR1 is SGHAT and CDR2 FQNNGV. The CDR3 coding sequence is TGTGCCAGCAGCCCCCGGCGGGGACCTGAAGCTTTCTTT. Translated: CASSPRRGPEAFF.

The rearrangement uses TRBV25-1 and TRBJ1-2; D is uncertain. CDR1 and CDR2 (germline): MGHDK, SYGVNS. Trimming pared 2 bases from V and 5 bases from J, leaving 6 bases between. This CDR3 contains 12 residues. As DNA, the CDR3 is TGTGCCAGCAGTGAAACGGGGTATGGCTACACCTTC. As protein: CASSETGYGYTF.

The CDR3 DNA is TGTGCCAGCAGCTTGAGGCCGGACACGGACTATGGCTACACCTTC. Amino acid sequence: CASSLRPDTDYGYTF. This sequence joins TRBV5-6 and TRBJ1-2, with D perhaps matching TRBD1 (5 bases). The V end lost 1 base, the J end lost 3 bases, and 13 bases lay between the germline ends. The germline V gene encodes CDR1 SGHDT and CDR2 YYEEEE. The CDR3 is made up of 15 amino acids.

V and J are TRBV4-3 and TRBJ1-4; 8 nucleotides align to TRBD1. From germline, CDR1 is LGHNA and CDR2 YSLEER. V was clipped by 5 bases and J by 8 bases; unmatched bases: 7. This CDR3 region has 14 residues. CDR3 DNA sequence: TGCGCCAGCAGCGGGGGACAGGTGAGGGAAAAACTGTTTTTT. It encodes CASSGGQVREKLFF.

This chain links TRBV28 with TRBJ1-5; 10 bases are shared with TRBD1. Germline CDR1 and CDR2: MDHEN and SYDVKM. Trimming at V came to 8 bases and at J to 5 bases, leaving 6 bases not matched to a gene. The CDR3 is 14 amino acids. CDR3 sequence: CASGRTGGYQPQHF. The CDR3, as DNA: TGTGCCAGCGGGCGGACAGGGGGTTATCAGCCCCAGCATTTT.

The CDR3 nucleotides read TGCGCCAGCAGCTTCCTAGCGGGGGCCTCCTCCTACGAGCAGTACTTC. It yields the protein CASSFLAGASSYEQYF. The genes are TRBV5-1 and TRBJ2-7; 10 nucleotides align to TRBD2. J gave up 0 bases and V 2 bases, and 5 bases lay outside the gene matches. The length of the CDR3 is 16 residues. Germline-derived CDR1 and CDR2 are SGHRS and YFSETQ.

The chain employs TRBV6-5 and TRBJ1-4; 9 bases are shared with TRBD1. The germline gives CDR1 MNHEY, CDR2 SVGAGI. The CDR3 loop spans 15 amino acids. With V trimmed by 2 bases and J by 7 bases, 5 bases remained unmatched. CDR3 sequence: CASSYLQGAREKLFF. CDR3 nucleotide sequence: TGTGCCAGCAGTTACCTACAGGGGGCGCGTGAAAAACTGTTTTTT.

The chain uses TRBV15 and TRBJ2-7, with TRBD1 identical over 10 bases. Trimming at V came to 6 bases and at J to 5 bases, leaving 7 bases not matched to a gene. This CDR3 spans 14 amino acids. CDR1 and CDR2 from the germline V gene are LNHNV and YYDKDF (reference sequence). The CDR3 spells CATRDRQGANEQYF. CDR3 nucleotide sequence: TGTGCCACCAGAGACAGACAGGGGGCTAACGAGCAGTACTTC. Full variable domain (remainder filled in from reference TRBV15 and TRBJ2-7): DAMVIQNPRYQVTQFGKPVTLSCSQTLNHNVMYWYQQKSSQAPKLLFHYYDKDFNNEADTPDNFQSRRPNTSFCFLDIRSPGLGDTAMYLCATRDRQGANEQYFGPGTRLTVT.

The chain combines TRBV5-1 with TRBJ2-7; D ambiguous. The V end was cut by 0 bases, the J end by 5 bases, with 6 bases between. Germline V gene data show CDR1 as SGHRS and CDR2 as YFSETQ. The CDR3 is 12 residues long. CDR3 residues: CASSLGYNEQYF. The DNA for the CDR3 is TGCGCCAGCAGCTTGGGGTACAACGAGCAGTACTTC.

V gene TRBV30 combines with J gene TRBJ2-4, with D possibly matching TRBD2 (5 bases). The CDR3 totals 14 residues. The V and J ends lost 3 bases and 8 bases respectively, with 17 bases between them. CDR1 and CDR2 (germline): GTSNPN, SVGIG (reference sequence). The CDR3 protein is CAWSRNSFGDIQYF. The CDR3, as DNA: TGTGCCTGGAGCAGAAACAGCTTCGGGGACATTCAGTACTTC.

This chain links TRBV27 with TRBJ2-7; 7 bases match TRBD1. This CDR3 is built from 14 residues. CDR1 is MNHEY and CDR2 is SMNVEV in the germline V gene (reference sequence). The ends lost 0 bases at V and 4 bases at J; junction bases unmatched: 3. The CDR3 loop reads CASSLSTGVYEQYF. Written as DNA, the CDR3 is TGTGCCAGCAGTTTATCCACAGGGGTATACGAGCAGTACTTC.

CDR3 protein: CATQGPNQNIQYF. The CDR3, as DNA: TGTGCCACACAGGGTCCCAACCAAAACATTCAGTACTTC. The J gene is TRBJ2-4, the V gene TRBV6-5, with D possibly being TRBD1 (6 bases). The germline CDR1 and CDR2 sequences are MNHEY and SVGAGI. V dropped 10 bases and J dropped 5 bases, with 15 bases sitting between them. The CDR3 contains 13 residues.

CDR3 in amino acids: CASSFRTGIYGYTF. The CDR3 coding sequence is TGTGCCAGTAGTTTCCGGACAGGGATTTATGGCTACACCTTC. The chain couples TRBV19 to TRBJ1-2; 8 bases are a match to TRBD1. Germline-derived CDR1 and CDR2 are LNHDA and SQIVND (reference sequence). The CDR3 consists of 14 residues. V dropped 5 bases and J dropped 5; count of bases not matched to a gene: 7.

V gene TRBV2 combines with J gene TRBJ1-1; D remains ambiguous. The germline CDR1 and CDR2 sequences are SNHLY and FYNNEI. V shed 5 bases and J shed 3 bases, with 7 bases lying between them. CDR3 length: 12 amino acids. The CDR3: CASSPRYTEAFF. CDR3 nucleotides: TGTGCCAGCAGTCCCCGGTACACTGAAGCTTTCTTT. Full variable domain (rest looked up from reference TRBV2 and TRBJ1-1): EPEVTQTPSHQVTQMGQEVILRCVPISNHLYFYWYRQILGQKVEFLVSFYNNEISEKSEIFDDQFSVERPDGSNFTLKIRSTKLEDSAMYFCASSPRYTEAFFGQGTRLTVV.

The CDR3 DNA sequence: TGCGCCAGCAGTATAGACAAGACTGGAAACACCATATATTTT. Translated, it gives CASSIDKTGNTIYF. The V call is TRBV5-1, the J call TRBJ1-3, with D hard to call. V lost 5 bases and J lost 2, with 11 bases in between. There are 14 residues in the CDR3. Looked up from germline, CDR1 is SGHRS and CDR2 is YFSETQ. Based on the CDR3 plus reference TRBV5-1 and TRBJ1-3, the full variable domain is KAGVTQTPRYLIKTRGQQVTLSCSPISGHRSVSWYQQTPGQGLQFLFEYFSETQRNKGNFPGRFSGRQFSNSRSEMNVSTLELGDSALYLCASSIDKTGNTIYFGEGSWLTVV.

The chain uses TRBV11-2 and TRBJ1-5; the match to TRBD1 covers 10 bases. CDR3 length: 15 amino acids. The V and J ends lost 1 base and 6 bases, in that order; junction bases with no gene match: 3. Germline values: CDR1 SGHAT, CDR2 FQNNGV. CDR3 loop: CASSLGTGGFQPQHF. DNA for the CDR3: TGTGCCAGCAGCTTAGGGACAGGGGGGTTTCAGCCCCAGCATTTT.

The V gene is TRBV27, the J gene TRBJ1-5, with 7 bases lining up with TRBD1. V was clipped by 6 bases and J by 2 bases; unmatched bases: 4. Germline lookup yields CDR1 MNHEY and CDR2 SMNVEV (reference sequence). The CDR3 covers 14 residues. The CDR3 loop reads CASSPDRGNQPQHF. In nucleotides, the CDR3 is TGTGCCAGCAGCCCAGACAGGGGCAATCAGCCCCAGCATTTT.

The V and J genes are TRBV30 and TRBJ1-4, with 8 nucleotides matching TRBD1. The CDR3 runs to 15 residues. Germline V CDR1 and CDR2: GTSNPN, SVGIG (reference sequence). Losses at the gene ends were 0 bases for V and 8 bases for J; bases not matched to a gene: 8. The CDR3 spells CAWSVPTGVREKLFF. In DNA, the CDR3 is TGTGCCTGGAGTGTACCGACAGGGGTTAGGGAAAAACTGTTTTTT.

V gene TRBV25-1 combines with J gene TRBJ2-6; D remains ambiguous. The CDR3 totals 14 residues. The ends were cut back, 4 bases at V and 3 bases at J, with 7 bases in the middle. Germline-derived CDR1 and CDR2 are MGHDK and SYGVNS. This CDR3 reads CASSAHGGANVLTF. The CDR3 DNA reads TGTGCCAGCAGTGCTCACGGTGGGGCCAACGTCCTGACTTTC.